These T cell receptor beta chains were read from a single sample in a study of T cells in Graves' hyperthyroidism and ophthalmopathy. TCRdb itself ran the multiplex PCR reads through MiXCR, one entry per CDR3 protein. This sample has 550,000 to 850,000 distinct CDR3 sequences, with 18% found just once. Sequencing was done on a sample of blood. The receptors derive from a woman between 50 and 59 years old with Graves' hyperthyroidism that later progressed to Graves' ophthalmopathy. CDR3s include the opening cysteine and the closing phenylalanine or tryptophan. The D gene is left open where the match is weak. The size field is filled for only some rows; it gives once, few, many or a size class.

v_call,d_call,cdr3_length,j_call,clone_size,cdr3_aa,cdr3_nt
TRBV7-7,NA,13,TRBJ2-1,NA,CASSIGVHNEQFF,TGTGCTAGCAGCATAGGGGTCCACAATGAGCAGTTCTTC
TRBV5-4,NA,12,TRBJ1-1,few,CASSSDSTEAFF,TGTGCCAGCAGCTCGGACAGTACTGAAGCTTTCTTT
TRBV10-3,TRBD1,13,TRBJ1-1,many,CAIRVSGTGGAFF,TGTGCCATCAGGGTATCCGGGACAGGGGGAGCTTTCTTT
TRBV6-6,NA,14,TRBJ2-3,few,CASSYSGDTDTQYF,TGTGCCAGCAGTTACTCGGGGGACACAGATACGCAGTATTTT
TRBV5-1,NA,13,TRBJ1-1,NA,CASSLYGETEAIF,TGCGCCAGCAGCTTGTATGGGGAGACTGAAGCTATCTTT
TRBV5-8,NA,16,TRBJ2-1,few,CASSLVGGDSYNEQFF,TGTGCCAGCAGCTTGGTCGGCGGGGATTCCTACAATGAGCAGTTCTTC
TRBV7-2,NA,13,TRBJ1-1,many,CASRPPANTEAFF,TGTGCCAGCAGACCGCCGGCCAACACTGAAGCTTTCTTT
TRBV20-1,NA,15,TRBJ1-6,many,CSAEAVGAQGSPLHF,TGCAGTGCAGAAGCAGTCGGGGCGCAGGGTTCACCCCTCCACTTT
TRBV30,NA,13,TRBJ1-2,many,CAWSVRSSGGYTF,TGTGCCTGGAGTGTACGCTCCTCCGGGGGCTACACCTTC
TRBV5-6,TRBD1,15,TRBJ1-5,NA,CASKTQGAIGQPQHF,TGTGCCAGCAAGACTCAGGGGGCGATAGGTCAGCCCCAGCATTTT
TRBV5-1,TRBD1,15,TRBJ1-2,few,CASSRDRGLGYGYTF,TGCGCCAGCAGCAGGGACAGAGGTTTAGGCTATGGCTACACCTTC
TRBV7-2,NA,15,TRBJ2-2,NA,CASSLALSAWGELFF,TGTGCCAGCAGCTTAGCGCTGTCGGCTTGGGGGGAGCTGTTTTTT